Here is one T cell receptor beta chain with its context. Its target is unknown. This record comes from a study of T cell responses to AZD1222 COVID-19 vaccine. Study-level findings and limits: The donor cohort was predominantly white British with a female majority, and clonal diversity may have been underestimated. Close to half of all spike-specific TCRs reportedly target regions of the variants that are unmutated. Repertoire sampling was restricted to post-peak T cell response timepoints.

Per germline, CDR1 SGHTA and CDR2 FQGNSA. The CDR3 runs to 18 residues. The V gene end was trimmed by 3 bases and the J gene end by 4 bases; junction bases not matched to a gene: 6. Method: immunoSEQ multiplex PCR; TCRdb's copy keeps in-frame clones and lacks some. The table lists around 130,000 clones, 91% of them singletons. This chain joins TRBV7-2 and TRBJ2-1; 16 bases fit TRBD2. The material sequenced was peripheral blood, taken on day 0 of AZD1222 vaccination. This clonotype was sampled from an adult in good health. The chain's CDR3 is CASSFPGTSGREYNEQFF. CDR3 nucleotide sequence: TGTGCCAGCAGCTTCCCCGGGACTAGCGGGAGGGAGTACAATGAGCAGTTCTTC.